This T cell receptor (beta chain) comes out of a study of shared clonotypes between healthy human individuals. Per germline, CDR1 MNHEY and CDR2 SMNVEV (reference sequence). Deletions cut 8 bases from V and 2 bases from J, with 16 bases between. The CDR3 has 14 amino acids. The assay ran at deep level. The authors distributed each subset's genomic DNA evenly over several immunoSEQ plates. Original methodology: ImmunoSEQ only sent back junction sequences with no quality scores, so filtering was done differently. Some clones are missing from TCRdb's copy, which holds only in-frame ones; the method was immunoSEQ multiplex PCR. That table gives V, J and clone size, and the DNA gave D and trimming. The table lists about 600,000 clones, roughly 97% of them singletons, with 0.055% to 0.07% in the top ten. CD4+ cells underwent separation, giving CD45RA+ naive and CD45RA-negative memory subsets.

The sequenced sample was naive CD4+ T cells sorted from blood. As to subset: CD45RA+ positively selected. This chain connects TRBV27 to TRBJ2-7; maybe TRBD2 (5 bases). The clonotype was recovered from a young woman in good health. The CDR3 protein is CASRRAGSPYEQYF. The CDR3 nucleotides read TGTGCCAGCCGAAGGGCGGGTTCTCCCTACGAGCAGTACTTC.